The 23 T cell receptor beta chains in this list originate from one sample, sequenced in a study of blood T cell repertoires in COVID-19. The repertoire was sequenced with immunoSEQ multiplex PCR; TCRdb's copy has only in-frame clones and lacks some. This table holds around 76,000 clones, roughly 89% found once. The sample comprised peripheral blood. The receptors shown here come from a human donor in a cohort sampled during active COVID-19.

This sequence joins TRBV7-9 and TRBJ1-4; a weak D match, TRBD1 (5 bases). Trimming left V 3 bases short and J 8 bases short, with 16 bases between. The CDR3 has 15 amino acids. From germline, CDR1 is SEHNR and CDR2 FQNEAQ (reference sequence). CDR3 amino acids: CASSFPGGSREKLFF. The CDR3 DNA reads as TGTGCCAGCAGCTTCCCGGGGGGGTCTAGAGAAAAACTGTTTTTT.

The J gene is TRBJ2-7, the V gene TRBV10-3; D is ambiguous. The CDR3 covers 11 residues. Germline lookup yields CDR1 ENHRY and CDR2 SYGVKD. Trimming cost V 4 bases and J 3 bases, with 4 bases left between them. Written as DNA, the CDR3 is TGTGCCATCAGTGGAGGCTACGAGCAGTACTTC. Its protein is CAISGGYEQYF.

This clone has a single count. The V call is TRBV11-2, the J call TRBJ1-3; no definite D call. This CDR3 contains 13 residues. V lost 0 bases and J 4 bases, leaving 4 bases between the germline ends. Germline V gene data show CDR1 as SGHAT and CDR2 as FQNNGV. The CDR3 spells CASSLDPGNTIYF. In DNA form, the CDR3 reads TGTGCCAGCAGCTTAGATCCGGGAAACACCATATATTTT.

This chain joins TRBV6-5 and TRBJ2-2; 7 positions agree with TRBD2. Germline V lookup: CDR1 MNHEY, CDR2 SVGAGI. The ends lost 3 bases at V and 4 bases at J; junction bases unmatched: 2. CDR3 length: 14 amino acids. The CDR3 DNA reads TGTGCCAGCAGTTATTTAGCGGGCACCGGGGAGCTGTTTTTT. This encodes CASSYLAGTGELFF.

The chain links TRBV7-2 to TRBJ1-1; D gene unclear. The V end was cut by 8 bases, the J end by 3 bases, with 13 bases between. Germline V gives CDR1 SGHTA, CDR2 FQGNSA. This CDR3 is built from 13 residues. As DNA, the CDR3 is TGTGCCAGCGGACTTATTCGGGACACTGAAGCTTTCTTT. It specifies CASGLIRDTEAFF.

The chain employs TRBV7-2 and TRBJ2-5; 14 positions agree with TRBD2. This CDR3 region has 16 residues. The J segment lost 5 bases and the V segment lost 5 bases, leaving 7 bases of the junction unmatched. Germline lookup yields CDR1 SGHTA and CDR2 FQGNSA. CDR3 DNA: TGTGCCAGCAGCACCGGGACTAGCGGGGGTGGGGAGACCCAGTACTTC. It translates to CASSTGTSGGGETQYF.

The CDR3 nucleotides are TGTGCCAGCAGCTTGGACGGGGGGCTCATTAACGAGCAGTACTTC. It is translated as CASSLDGGLINEQYF. The V call is TRBV11-3, the J call TRBJ2-7, with D possibly being TRBD2 (7 bases). CDR1 and CDR2 from the germline V gene are SGHNT and YENEEA. V was cut by 3 bases and J by 5 bases, with 17 bases left in between. The length of the CDR3 is 15 residues.

The chain uses TRBV3-1 (or the pseudogene TRBV3-2) and TRBJ2-1, with TRBD1 matching over 8 bases. After removal of 4 bases from V and 4 bases from J, the junction contained 9 bases not matched to a gene. Germline CDR1 is LGHDT and CDR2 is YNNKEL (reference sequence). The CDR3 length is 16 residues. CDR3 coding DNA: TGTGCCAGCAGCCGCCGGACAGGGACCTCGTACAATGAGCAGTTCTTC. Protein product: CASSRRTGTSYNEQFF.

This clone has only one observation. V is TRBV6-5 and J is TRBJ2-7; 8 nucleotides line up with TRBD1. In germline, CDR1 is MNHEY, CDR2 SVGAGI. J was trimmed by 3 bases and V by 8 bases; bases with no gene match: 3. CDR3 length: 12 residues. CDR3 DNA: TGTGCCAGCGGGACAGGCCTCTACGAGCAGTACTTC. Translating it yields CASGTGLYEQYF.

V gene TRBV19 combines with J gene TRBJ2-5, with 11 bases aligning to TRBD2. The germline gives CDR1 LNHDA, CDR2 SQIVND (reference sequence). V was pared by 7 bases and J by 6 bases, with 7 bases of the junction left unmatched. The CDR3 spans 14 residues. Written as DNA, the CDR3 is TGTGCCAGTAACCCTAGCGGGGGGCTTCAGACCCAGTACTTC. This gives the protein CASNPSGGLQTQYF.

This clone showed up just a few times. The chain is built from TRBV6-6 and TRBJ2-7, with 8 positions matching TRBD1. Germline lookup yields CDR1 MNHNY and CDR2 SVGAGI (reference sequence). The CDR3 covers 14 residues. Trimming at V came to 4 bases and at J to 2 bases, leaving 4 bases not matched to a gene. CDR3 coding DNA: TGTGCCAGCAGTTCCGGGACAGGTACCTACGAGCAGTACTTC. Translating gives CASSSGTGTYEQYF.

V usage is TRBV6-5 and J usage is TRBJ1-5; tentatively, D is TRBD1 (6 bases). This CDR3 is built from 14 residues. In germline, CDR1 is MNHEY, CDR2 SVGAGI. V was shortened by 2 bases and J by 7 bases, with 12 bases between the two germline ends. DNA of the CDR3: TGTGCCAGCAGTTACGTACAGGGCGACCAGCCCCAGCATTTT. This translates into CASSYVQGDQPQHF.

The chain recombines TRBV7-8 with TRBJ2-1; 10 bases line up with TRBD2. This CDR3 spans 17 amino acids. CDR1 is SGHVS and CDR2 is FQNEAQ in the germline V gene. V shed 5 bases, J shed 4 bases, and the junction held 11 bases outside the gene matches. CDR3 loop: CASSLFRTSGAYNEQFF. The CDR3 DNA follows: TGTGCCAGCAGCCTCTTCCGAACTAGCGGGGCATACAATGAGCAGTTCTTC.

The chain links TRBV5-4 to TRBJ1-1, with D hard to call. This CDR3 region has 16 residues. The V end was cut by 0 bases, the J end by 0 bases, with 12 bases between. Germline V gene sequence: CDR1 SGHNT, CDR2 YYREEE (reference sequence). CDR3 sequence: CASSLGPVTMNTEAFF. The DNA of the CDR3 is TGTGCCAGCAGCTTGGGGCCCGTAACCATGAACACTGAAGCTTTCTTT.

The chain couples TRBV2 to TRBJ1-1; D not certain. Germline V gene lookup returns CDR1 SNHLY and CDR2 FYNNEI. The CDR3 sequence is 14 residues long. The V gene lost 5 bases and the J gene lost 0 bases, with 10 bases spanning the gap. CDR3 loop: CASSNQAMNTEAFF. CDR3 nucleotides: TGTGCCAGCAGTAATCAGGCCATGAACACTGAAGCTTTCTTT.

The gene calls are TRBV10-3 and TRBJ2-1; 14 bases are a match to TRBD2. Trimming removed 9 bases from V and 8 bases from J; junction bases left unmatched: 3. The CDR3 covers 13 residues. Germline V lookup: CDR1 ENHRY, CDR2 SYGVKD. CDR3 loop: CAMTSGGADEQFF. CDR3 coding DNA: TGTGCCATGACTAGCGGGGGGGCCGATGAGCAGTTCTTC.

V is TRBV6-5 and J is TRBJ2-1; D is unclear. The germline V gene encodes CDR1 MNHEY and CDR2 SVGAGI. V lost 2 bases and J lost 6, with 8 bases in between. The length of the CDR3 is 13 residues. The CDR3 here is CASSYDQVNEQFF. In DNA, the CDR3 is TGTGCCAGCAGTTACGACCAGGTCAATGAGCAGTTCTTC.

The rearrangement uses TRBV6-2 or TRBV6-3 and TRBJ1-1; D unresolved. Germline V lookup: CDR1 MNHEY, CDR2 SVGEGT. Trimming removed 2 bases from V and 6 bases from J, with 7 bases in between. The CDR3 length is 12 residues. For the CDR3, the DNA is TGTGCCAGCAGTTACAGCGTTGCTGAAGCTTTCTTT. Its translation: CASSYSVAEAFF.

V and J are TRBV6-5 and TRBJ1-1; D perhaps matches TRBD1 (5 bases). V was pared by 2 bases and J by 6 bases, with 19 bases between. CDR1 MNHEY and CDR2 SVGAGI come from the germline V gene. This CDR3 has 16 residues. The CDR3 DNA reads TGTGCCAGCAGTTACCATTACAGGCAGCCCCCCCCTGAAGCTTTCTTT. Translated, it gives CASSYHYRQPPPEAFF.

The chain couples TRBV27 to TRBJ2-3; the match to TRBD2 covers 11 bases. V trimming: 3 bases; J trimming: 0 bases; junction bases outside the gene matches: 11. Germline V gene sequence: CDR1 MNHEY, CDR2 SMNVEV (reference sequence). This CDR3 is built from 19 residues. In nucleotides, the CDR3 is TGTGCCAGCAGTTTGGGCGGTCTAGCGGGGGGTATTAGCACAGATACGCAGTATTTT. It translates to CASSLGGLAGGISTDTQYF.

This chain uses TRBV3-1 (or the pseudogene TRBV3-2) with TRBJ1-5; D not certain. Trimming removed 0 bases at V and 1 base at J, with 7 bases between. Germline V lookup: CDR1 LGHDT, CDR2 YNNKEL (reference sequence). The length of the CDR3 is 15 residues. The CDR3 sequence is CASSQDGISNQPQHF. CDR3 DNA sequence: TGTGCCAGCAGCCAAGACGGGATAAGCAATCAGCCCCAGCATTTT.

This CDR3 is CARTGSSGANVLTF. The CDR3 region has the DNA TGTGCCAGAACAGGGTCATCTGGGGCCAACGTCCTGACTTTC. The chain combines TRBV2 with TRBJ2-6, with D tentatively TRBD1 (6 bases). Germline lookup yields CDR1 SNHLY and CDR2 FYNNEI. The length of the CDR3 is 14 residues. V was trimmed by 9 bases and J by 1 base, leaving 10 bases between them.

The chain joins TRBV6-2 or TRBV6-3 to TRBJ1-3; 9 nucleotides agree with TRBD1. The CDR3 runs to 16 residues. CDR1 is MNHEY, CDR2 SVGEGT, per germline. With V trimmed by 5 bases and J by 0 bases, 5 bases remained unmatched. The CDR3: CASSSDRGFSGNTIYF. The CDR3 nucleotides are TGTGCCAGCAGTAGCGACAGGGGGTTCTCTGGAAACACCATATATTTT.